The 8 T cell receptor beta chains reported below all come from one sample, sequenced in a study of T cell repertoires in cytomegalovirus infection. Using its own MiXCR run on the reads, TCRdb lists one record per CDR3 protein. The sample has about 830,000 distinct CDR3 sequences, 30% to 35% seen once. Antigens of these TCRs are unknown. This specimen consisted of cultured CD8+ T cells from PBMCs, obtained from culture after CMV antigen stimulation. These receptors all come from a human donor in good health (CMV status not recorded). Some clones in this sample may be carry-over from other donors' samples.

This chain uses TRBV4-1 with TRBJ2-1; TRBD2 matches at 9 bases. Germline values: CDR1 MGHRA, CDR2 YSYEKL. The CDR3 runs 14 residues. With V trimmed by 10 bases and J by 3 bases, 7 bases remained unmatched. The CDR3 region is CATSGAANYNEQFF. CDR3 in DNA: TGCGCCACTAGCGGGGCCGCGAACTACAATGAGCAGTTCTTC.

The V and J genes are TRBV7-8 and TRBJ2-2; tentatively, D is TRBD1 (6 bases). With 5 bases removed from V and 3 bases from J, the gap between germline ends came to 16 bases. The CDR3 is 16 amino acids. Germline-derived CDR1 and CDR2 are SGHVS and FQNEAQ. The CDR3 DNA is TGTGCCAGCAGCCGCCGGCAGGGGTTGGACACCGGGGAGCTGTTTTTT. Translation: CASSRRQGLDTGELFF.

This clonotype was detected only a few times. The gene calls are TRBV7-9 and TRBJ2-7, with a possible D match to TRBD1 (6 bases). V lost 6 bases and J lost 2, with 14 bases in between. The CDR3 spans 14 residues. The germline V gene has CDR1 SEHNR and CDR2 FQNEAQ (reference sequence). The CDR3 region is CASSPRQDTYEQYF. The CDR3 DNA follows: TGTGCCAGCAGTCCTAGACAGGACACCTACGAGCAGTACTTC.

Concerning this clonotype itself: A much bigger clone sits one base away, suggesting this may be a read error. The chain joins TRBV12-3 or TRBV12-4 to TRBJ1-6; tentative D call: TRBD1 (5 bases). CDR3 length equals 15 residues. The CDR3 loop reads CTSSDPRVAGSPLHF. In DNA form, the CDR3 reads TGTACCAGCAGTGACCCCAGGGTGGCGGGTTCACCCCTCCACTTT.

The V gene is TRBV12-3 or TRBV12-4, the J gene TRBJ2-7, with 7 bases fitting TRBD1. The V and J ends lost 8 bases and 9 bases, in that order; junction bases with no gene match: 13. The CDR3 length is 13 residues. CDR3 region: CASATGQKLGQYF. CDR3 DNA sequence: TGTGCCAGCGCCACGGGACAGAAGCTTGGGCAGTACTTC.

This clonotype appeared many times. The CDR3 sequence is CASSSYEQFF. CDR3 in DNA: TGTGCCAGCAGCTCTTATGAGCAGTTCTTC. The chain combines TRBV7-8 with TRBJ2-1; no clear D. Germline CDR1 SGHVS, CDR2 FQNEAQ. The CDR3 is 10 residues long. V was cut by 4 bases and J by 8 bases, with 3 bases left in between.

This clonotype has a handful of counts. The DNA of the CDR3 is TGTGCCAGTAGTAAGGGACTAGCGGGGGACCCAAATGAGCAGTTCTTC. Translated: CASSKGLAGDPNEQFF. V is TRBV19 and J is TRBJ2-1; 14 nucleotides match TRBD2. CDR3 length: 16 residues. Germline V gene lookup returns CDR1 LNHDA and CDR2 SQIVND (reference sequence). Trimming took 4 bases from V and 7 from J; bases not matched to a gene: 6.

This clonotype was found a few times. The J gene is TRBJ2-1, the V gene TRBV19; the match to TRBD1 covers 7 bases. Germline lookup yields CDR1 LNHDA and CDR2 SQIVND (reference sequence). V shed 6 bases, J shed 2 bases, and the junction held 7 bases outside the gene matches. This CDR3 has 15 residues. The CDR3 loop is CASRVRDSTYNEQFF. CDR3 coding DNA: TGTGCCAGTAGAGTCCGGGACAGCACCTACAATGAGCAGTTCTTC.